Described below is a single T cell receptor beta chain sequence and its context. Its antigen is unknown. Clones were read by immunoSEQ multiplex PCR, and TCRdb kept only the in-frame ones, dropping some. This table has around 4,000 clones, roughly 82% appearing once. The V end lost 5 bases, the J end lost 6 bases, and 9 bases lay between the germline ends. Germline CDR1 and CDR2: SGHRS and YFSETQ. There are 11 residues in the CDR3. The sample comes from a study of STAT3 mutations in large granular lymphocyte leukemia. Regarding the study as a whole: Every T-cell large granular lymphocyte leukemia patient had at least one immunodominant TCR beta clonotype.

The sequence came from a boy younger than 18 with T-cell large granular lymphocyte leukemia. Some clones in this sample may be carry-over from other donors' samples. The sequenced sample consisted of peripheral blood mononuclear cells. This rearrangement joins TRBV5-1 to TRBJ2-7; D is unresolved. CDR3 bases: TGCGCCAGCAGAGGAGAAACCGAGCAGTACTTC. This translates into CASRGETEQYF. Using reference TRBV5-1 and TRBJ2-7 for the parts outside the CDR3, the full variable domain is KAGVTQTPRYLIKTRGQQVTLSCSPISGHRSVSWYQQTPGQGLQFLFEYFSETQRNKGNFPGRFSGRQFSNSRSEMNVSTLELGDSALYLCASRGETEQYFGPGTRLTVT.